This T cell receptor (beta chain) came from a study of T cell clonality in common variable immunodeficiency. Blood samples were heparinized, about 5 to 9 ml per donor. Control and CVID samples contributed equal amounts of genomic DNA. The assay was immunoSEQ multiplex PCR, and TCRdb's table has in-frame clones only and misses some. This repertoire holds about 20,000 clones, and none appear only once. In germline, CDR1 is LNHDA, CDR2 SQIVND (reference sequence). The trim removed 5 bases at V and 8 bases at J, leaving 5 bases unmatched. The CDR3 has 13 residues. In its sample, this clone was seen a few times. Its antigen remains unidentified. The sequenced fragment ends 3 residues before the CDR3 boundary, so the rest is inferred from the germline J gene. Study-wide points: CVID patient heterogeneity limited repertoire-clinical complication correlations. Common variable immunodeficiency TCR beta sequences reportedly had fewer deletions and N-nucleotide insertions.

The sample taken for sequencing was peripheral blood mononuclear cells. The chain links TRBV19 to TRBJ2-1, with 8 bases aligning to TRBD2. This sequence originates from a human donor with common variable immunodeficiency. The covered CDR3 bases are TGTGCCAGTAGTTCCAGCGGGGGACATGAG. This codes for CASSSSGGHE. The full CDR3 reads CASSSSGGHEQFF.